This TCR beta chain was recorded in a study of control samples from healthy donors and cancer patients. Assay: immunoSEQ multiplex PCR; the TCRdb copy retains only in-frame clones and omits some. The profile shows about 190,000 clones, 90% to 95% of them singletons. The germline V and J ends were trimmed by 3 bases and 7 bases, with 14 bases remaining between them. The CDR3 is 14 residues long. Germline V gene data show CDR1 as MDHEN and CDR2 as SYDVKM. The chain couples TRBV28 to TRBJ2-3; D is unresolved. This TCR was recovered from a man between 18 and 29 years old in good health. Specimen: blood. The CDR3 loop is CASSFLSTTHTQYF. The CDR3 DNA follows: TGTGCCAGCAGTTTTTTATCCACCACCCATACGCAGTATTTT.